These 8 T cell receptor beta chains share one sample of origin, sequenced in a study of T cell repertoires in cytomegalovirus infection. TCRdb re-derived calls from the reads in MiXCR, one entry per CDR3 protein. The sample holds roughly 350,000 distinct CDR3 sequences; 34% are singletons and the top ten take about 13%. Their specific antigens are unknown. The sequencing here drew on cultured PBMCs, taken from culture after CMV antigen stimulation. The source of these receptors is a human donor in good health (CMV status not recorded). Some clones in this sample may be carry-over from other donors' samples.

This clonotype was recorded a few times. The chain carries TRBV7-2 and TRBJ2-1; unclear D gene. The CDR3 spans 15 residues. Trimming pared 1 base from V and 7 bases from J, leaving 14 bases between. Germline lookup yields CDR1 SGHTA and CDR2 FQGNSA. The CDR3 region has the DNA TGTGCCAGCAGCTTAGGGGTCTACACTATTAATGAGCAGTTCTTC. Amino acid sequence: CASSLGVYTINEQFF.

The rearrangement links TRBV28 to TRBJ2-5; a possible D gene is TRBD1 (5 bases). The CDR3 runs to 14 residues. The ends were cut back, 8 bases at V and 4 bases at J, with 17 bases in the middle. Germline CDR1 MDHEN, CDR2 SYDVKM. The CDR3 DNA follows: TGTGCCAGCTGTCTGGGGCGCAGAGGAGAGACCCAGTACTTC. This sequence encodes CASCLGRRGETQYF.

The chain couples TRBV25-1 to TRBJ2-7; TRBD1 might be the D (5 bases). Trimming removed 7 bases at V and 2 bases at J, with 18 bases between. The CDR3 has 15 amino acids. Germline loops: CDR1 MGHDK, CDR2 SYGVNS. The CDR3 bases are TGTGCCAGCACCCAGTCCGACAGTAAACCCTACGAGCAGTACGTC. It translates to CASTQSDSKPYEQYV.

This clonotype was seen repeatedly, ten times or more. The V and J genes are TRBV7-8 and TRBJ2-1; 7 bases are shared with TRBD2. Germline V gene sequence: CDR1 SGHVS, CDR2 FQNEAQ. The CDR3 consists of 15 residues. With 5 bases clipped from V and 0 bases from J, the junction kept 4 bases outside the gene matches. The CDR3 DNA sequence: TGTGCCAGCAGCCTCAGCGGGACCTCCTACAATGAGCAGTTCTTC. Its protein product is CASSLSGTSYNEQFF.

This clonotype has a handful of counts. The V call is TRBV12-3 or TRBV12-4, the J call TRBJ1-5; TRBD1 agrees at 7 bases. The V and J ends lost 6 bases and 3 bases, in that order; junction bases with no gene match: 5. This CDR3 region has 14 residues. The CDR3 DNA reads TGTGCCAGCAGGACCGGGACAGTCAATCAGCCCCAGCATTTT. Translation gives CASRTGTVNQPQHF.

This clonotype was observed a few times. The rearrangement links TRBV25-1 to TRBJ1-2; D not resolved. This CDR3 is built from 13 residues. Germline assignment: CDR1 MGHDK and CDR2 SYGVNS. V was pared by 5 bases and J by 2 bases, with 9 bases between. CDR3 in DNA: TGTGCCAGCAGTATAAACACAAACTATGGCTACACCTTC. Encoded protein: CASSINTNYGYTF.

The J gene is TRBJ1-5, the V gene TRBV7-8, with D possibly matching TRBD1 (6 bases). The V end was cut by 8 bases, the J end by 5 bases, with 13 bases between. This CDR3 is built from 13 residues. CDR1 and CDR2 (germline): SGHVS, FQNEAQ. The CDR3, as DNA: TGTGCCAGCCAACAGGGTGTTGATCAGCCCCAGCATTTT. Translating it yields CASQQGVDQPQHF.

A few counts support this clonotype. The chain couples TRBV7-8 to TRBJ1-5; D uncertain. With 3 bases removed from V and 2 bases from J, the gap between germline ends came to 11 bases. Germline CDR1 reads SGHVS; CDR2 reads FQNEAQ. CDR3 length: 15 residues. CDR3 bases: TGTGCCAGCAGCTTGGGTCTCCCGGGCAATCAGCCCCAGCATTTT. It codes for CASSLGLPGNQPQHF.